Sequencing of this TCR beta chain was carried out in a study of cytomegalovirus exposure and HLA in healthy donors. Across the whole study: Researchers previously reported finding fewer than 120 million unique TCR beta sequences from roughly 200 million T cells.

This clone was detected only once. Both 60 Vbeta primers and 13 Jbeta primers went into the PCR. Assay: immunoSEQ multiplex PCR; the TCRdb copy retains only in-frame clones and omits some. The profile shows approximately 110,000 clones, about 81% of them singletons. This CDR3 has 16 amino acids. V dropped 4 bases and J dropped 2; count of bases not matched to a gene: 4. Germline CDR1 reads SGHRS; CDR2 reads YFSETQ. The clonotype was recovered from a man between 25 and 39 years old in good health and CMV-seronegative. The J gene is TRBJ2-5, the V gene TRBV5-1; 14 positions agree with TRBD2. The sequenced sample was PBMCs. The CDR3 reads CASSARLAGGQETQYF. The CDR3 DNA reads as TGCGCCAGCAGCGCCCGACTAGCGGGGGGGCAAGAGACCCAGTACTTC.